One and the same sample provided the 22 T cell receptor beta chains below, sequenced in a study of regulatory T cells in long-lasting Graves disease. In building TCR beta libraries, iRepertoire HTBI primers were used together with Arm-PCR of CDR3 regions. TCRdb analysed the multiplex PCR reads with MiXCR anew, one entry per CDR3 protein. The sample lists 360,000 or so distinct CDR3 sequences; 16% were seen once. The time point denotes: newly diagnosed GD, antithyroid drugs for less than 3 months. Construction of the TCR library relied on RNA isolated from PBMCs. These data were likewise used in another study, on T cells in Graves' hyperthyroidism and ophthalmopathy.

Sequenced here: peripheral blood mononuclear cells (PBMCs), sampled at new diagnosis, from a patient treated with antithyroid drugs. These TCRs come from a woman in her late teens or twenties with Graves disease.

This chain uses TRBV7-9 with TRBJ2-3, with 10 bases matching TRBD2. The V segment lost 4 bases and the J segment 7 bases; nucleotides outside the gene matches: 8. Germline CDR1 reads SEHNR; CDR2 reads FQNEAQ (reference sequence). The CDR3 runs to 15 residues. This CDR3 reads CASSSTSGKGNTQYF. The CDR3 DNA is TGTGCCAGCAGCTCAACTAGCGGGAAGGGAAATACGCAGTATTTT.

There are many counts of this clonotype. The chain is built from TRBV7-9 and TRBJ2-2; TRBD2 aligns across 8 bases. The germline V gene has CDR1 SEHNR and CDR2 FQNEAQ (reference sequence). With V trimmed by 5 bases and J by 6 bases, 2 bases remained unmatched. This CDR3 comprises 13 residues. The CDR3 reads CASSQTSAGELFF. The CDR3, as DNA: TGTGCCAGCAGCCAGACTAGCGCCGGGGAGCTGTTTTTT.

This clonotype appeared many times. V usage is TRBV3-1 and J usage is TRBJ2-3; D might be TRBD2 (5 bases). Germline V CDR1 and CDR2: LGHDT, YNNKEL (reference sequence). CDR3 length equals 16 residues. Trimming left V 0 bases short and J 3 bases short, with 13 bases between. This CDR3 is CASSQEASFKTDTQYF. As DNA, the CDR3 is TGTGCCAGCAGCCAAGAGGCTAGCTTCAAGACAGATACGCAGTATTTT.

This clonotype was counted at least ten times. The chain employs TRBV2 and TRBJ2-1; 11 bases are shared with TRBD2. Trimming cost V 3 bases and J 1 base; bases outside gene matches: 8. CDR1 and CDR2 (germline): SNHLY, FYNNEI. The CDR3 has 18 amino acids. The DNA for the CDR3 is TGTGCCAGCAGTGAGAGGCTAGCGGGGGGCGGGTCCTACAATGAGCAGTTCTTC. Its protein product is CASSERLAGGGSYNEQFF. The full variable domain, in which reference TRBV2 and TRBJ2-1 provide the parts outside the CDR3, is EPEVTQTPSHQVTQMGQEVILRCVPISNHLYFYWYRQILGQKVEFLVSFYNNEISEKSEIFDDQFSVERPDGSNFTLKIRSTKLEDSAMYFCASSERLAGGGSYNEQFFGPGTRLTVL.

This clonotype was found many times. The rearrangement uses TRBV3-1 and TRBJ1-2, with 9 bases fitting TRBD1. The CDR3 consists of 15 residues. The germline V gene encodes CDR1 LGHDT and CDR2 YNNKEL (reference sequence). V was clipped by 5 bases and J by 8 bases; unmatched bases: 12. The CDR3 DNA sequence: TGTGCCAGCAGCAATACAGGGGGCCTCGTTTTCGGCTACACCTTC. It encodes CASSNTGGLVFGYTF. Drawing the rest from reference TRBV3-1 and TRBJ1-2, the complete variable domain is DTAVSQTPKYLVTQMGNDKSIKCEQNLGHDTMYWYKQDSKKFLKIMFSYNNKELIINETVPNRFSPKSPDKAHLNLHINSLELGDSAVYFCASSNTGGLVFGYTFGSGTRLTVV.

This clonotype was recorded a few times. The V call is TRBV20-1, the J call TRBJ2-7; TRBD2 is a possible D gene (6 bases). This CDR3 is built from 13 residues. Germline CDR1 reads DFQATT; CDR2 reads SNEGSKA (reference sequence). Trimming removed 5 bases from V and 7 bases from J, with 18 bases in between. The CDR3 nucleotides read TGCAGTGCTTACCGGGACTCGGAGGGGGAGCAGTACTTC. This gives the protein CSAYRDSEGEQYF.

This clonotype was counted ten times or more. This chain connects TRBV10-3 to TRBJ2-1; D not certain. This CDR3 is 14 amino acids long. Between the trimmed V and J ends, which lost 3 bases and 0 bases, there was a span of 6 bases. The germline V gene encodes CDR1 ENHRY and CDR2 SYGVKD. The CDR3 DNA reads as TGTGCCATCAGTGACCCCAGCTCCTACAATGAGCAGTTCTTC. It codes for CAISDPSSYNEQFF.

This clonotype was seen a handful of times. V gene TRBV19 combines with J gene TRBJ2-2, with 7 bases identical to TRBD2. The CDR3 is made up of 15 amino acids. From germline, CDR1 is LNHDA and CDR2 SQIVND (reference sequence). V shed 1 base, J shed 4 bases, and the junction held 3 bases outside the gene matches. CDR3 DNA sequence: TGTGCCAGTAGTATAGGCGGGAGTCCCACCGGGGAGCTGTTTTTT. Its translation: CASSIGGSPTGELFF.

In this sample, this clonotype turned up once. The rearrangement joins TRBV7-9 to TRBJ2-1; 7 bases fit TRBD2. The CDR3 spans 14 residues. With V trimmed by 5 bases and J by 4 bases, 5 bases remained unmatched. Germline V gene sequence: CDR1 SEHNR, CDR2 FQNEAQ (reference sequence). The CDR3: CASSMGLPYNEQFF. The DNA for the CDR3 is TGTGCCAGCAGCATGGGACTACCGTACAATGAGCAGTTCTTC.

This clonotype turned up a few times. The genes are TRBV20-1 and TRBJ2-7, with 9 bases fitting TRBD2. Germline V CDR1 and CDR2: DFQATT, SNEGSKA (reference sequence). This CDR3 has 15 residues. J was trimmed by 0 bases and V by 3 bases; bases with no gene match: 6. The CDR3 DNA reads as TGCAGTGCTAGTTCCCTAGCGGGGAACTCCTACGAGCAGTACTTC. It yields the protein CSASSLAGNSYEQYF.

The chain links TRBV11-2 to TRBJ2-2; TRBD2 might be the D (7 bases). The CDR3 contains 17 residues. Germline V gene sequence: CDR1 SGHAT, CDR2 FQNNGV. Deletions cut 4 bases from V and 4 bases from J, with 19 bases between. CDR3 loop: CASSSTAGTPITGELFF. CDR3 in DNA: TGTGCCAGCAGCTCGACAGCGGGGACACCGATCACCGGGGAGCTGTTTTTT.

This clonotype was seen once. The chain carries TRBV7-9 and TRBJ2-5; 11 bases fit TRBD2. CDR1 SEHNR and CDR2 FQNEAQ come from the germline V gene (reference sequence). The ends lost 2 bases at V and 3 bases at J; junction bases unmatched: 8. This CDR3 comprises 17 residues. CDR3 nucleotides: TGTGCCAGCAGCTTATGGCCATTAGCGGGGGGGAAAGAGACCCAGTACTTC. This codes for CASSLWPLAGGKETQYF.

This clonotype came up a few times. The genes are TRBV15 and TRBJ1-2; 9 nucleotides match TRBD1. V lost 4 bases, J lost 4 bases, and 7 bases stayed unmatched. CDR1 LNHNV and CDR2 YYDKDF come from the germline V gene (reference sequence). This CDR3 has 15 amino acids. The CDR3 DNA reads TGTGCCACCAGCACCCGACAGGGGGTGAGCTATGGCTACACCTTC. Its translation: CATSTRQGVSYGYTF.

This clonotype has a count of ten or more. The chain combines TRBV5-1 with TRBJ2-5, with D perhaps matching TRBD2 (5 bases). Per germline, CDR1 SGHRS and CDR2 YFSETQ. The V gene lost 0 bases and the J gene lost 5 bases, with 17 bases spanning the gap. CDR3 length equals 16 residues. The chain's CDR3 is CASSLGRWVGGETQYF. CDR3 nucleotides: TGCGCCAGCAGCTTGGGTCGCTGGGTCGGAGGCGAGACCCAGTACTTC. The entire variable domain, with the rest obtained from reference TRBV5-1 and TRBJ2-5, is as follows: KAGVTQTPRYLIKTRGQQVTLSCSPISGHRSVSWYQQTPGQGLQFLFEYFSETQRNKGNFPGRFSGRQFSNSRSEMNVSTLELGDSALYLCASSLGRWVGGETQYFGPGTRLLVL.

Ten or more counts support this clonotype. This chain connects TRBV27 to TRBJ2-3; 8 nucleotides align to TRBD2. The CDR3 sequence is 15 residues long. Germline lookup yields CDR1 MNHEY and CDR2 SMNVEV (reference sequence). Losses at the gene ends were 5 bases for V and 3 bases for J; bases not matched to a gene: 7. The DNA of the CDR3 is TGTGCCAGCAGTGATCGGGGGGGGGGAACAGATACGCAGTATTTT. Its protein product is CASSDRGGGTDTQYF.

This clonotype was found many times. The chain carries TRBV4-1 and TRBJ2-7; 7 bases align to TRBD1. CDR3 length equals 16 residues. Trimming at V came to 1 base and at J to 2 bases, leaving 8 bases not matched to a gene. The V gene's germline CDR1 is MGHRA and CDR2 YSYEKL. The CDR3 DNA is TGCGCCAGCAGCCAAGGGGTTACAGGGGTGGCCTACGAGCAGTACTTC. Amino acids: CASSQGVTGVAYEQYF.

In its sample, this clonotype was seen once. CDR3 loop: CASSAGLAPGELFF. In DNA, the CDR3 is TGTGCCAGCAGCGCCGGACTAGCGCCCGGGGAGCTGTTTTTT. The chain employs TRBV25-1 and TRBJ2-2, with 9 bases identical to TRBD2. This CDR3 has 14 residues. J gave up 6 bases and V 6 bases, and 5 bases lay outside the gene matches. The germline CDR1 and CDR2 sequences are MGHDK and SYGVNS.

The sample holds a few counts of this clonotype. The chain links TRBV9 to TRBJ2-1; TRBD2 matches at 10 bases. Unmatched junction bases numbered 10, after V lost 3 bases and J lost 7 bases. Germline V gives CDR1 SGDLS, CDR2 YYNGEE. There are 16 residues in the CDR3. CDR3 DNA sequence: TGTGCCAGCAGCGCCAGGGGGGAGCGGGAGGGAAATGAGCAGTTCTTC. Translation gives CASSARGEREGNEQFF.

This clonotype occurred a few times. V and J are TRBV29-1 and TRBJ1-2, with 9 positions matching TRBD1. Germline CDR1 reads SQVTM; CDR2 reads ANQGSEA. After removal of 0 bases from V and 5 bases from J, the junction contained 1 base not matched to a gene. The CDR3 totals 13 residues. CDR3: CSVEEQGAYGYTF. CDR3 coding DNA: TGCAGCGTTGAAGAACAGGGGGCATATGGCTACACCTTC.

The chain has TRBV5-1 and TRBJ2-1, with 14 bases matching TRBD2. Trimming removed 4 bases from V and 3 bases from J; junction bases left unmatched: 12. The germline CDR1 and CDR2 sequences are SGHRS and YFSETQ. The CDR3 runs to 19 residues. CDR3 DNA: TGCGCCAGCAGCAGCCAAGGGACTAGCGGGAGTGGAGGCTACAATGAGCAGTTCTTC. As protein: CASSSQGTSGSGGYNEQFF.

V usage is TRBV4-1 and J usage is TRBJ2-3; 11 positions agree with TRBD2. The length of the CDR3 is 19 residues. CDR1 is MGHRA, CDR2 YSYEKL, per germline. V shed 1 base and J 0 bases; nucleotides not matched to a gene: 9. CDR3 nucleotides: TGCGCCAGCAGCCAAGTGGGAGCTAGCGGGAGGACTAGCACAGATACGCAGTATTTT. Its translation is CASSQVGASGRTSTDTQYF.

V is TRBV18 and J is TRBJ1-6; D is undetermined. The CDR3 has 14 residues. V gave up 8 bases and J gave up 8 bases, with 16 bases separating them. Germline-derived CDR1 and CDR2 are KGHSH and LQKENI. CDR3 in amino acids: CASAPTSGDSPLHF. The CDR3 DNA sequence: TGTGCCAGCGCCCCGACGTCGGGTGATTCACCCCTCCACTTT.